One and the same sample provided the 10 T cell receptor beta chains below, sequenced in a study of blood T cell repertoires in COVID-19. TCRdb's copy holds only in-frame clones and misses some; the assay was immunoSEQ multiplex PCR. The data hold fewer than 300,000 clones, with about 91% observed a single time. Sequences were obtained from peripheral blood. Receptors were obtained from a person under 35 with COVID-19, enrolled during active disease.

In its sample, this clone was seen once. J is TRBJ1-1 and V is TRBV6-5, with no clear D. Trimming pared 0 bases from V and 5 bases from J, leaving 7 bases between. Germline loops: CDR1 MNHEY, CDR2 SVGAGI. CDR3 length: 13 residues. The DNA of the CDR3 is TGTGCCAGCAGTTACTCGACGGAGACTGAAGCTTTCTTT. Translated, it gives CASSYSTETEAFF.

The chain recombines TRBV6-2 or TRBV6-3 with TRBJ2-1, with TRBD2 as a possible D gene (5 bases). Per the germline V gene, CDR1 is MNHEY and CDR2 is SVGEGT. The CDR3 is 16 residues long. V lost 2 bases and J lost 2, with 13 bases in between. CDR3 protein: CASSYVGGPAYNEQFF. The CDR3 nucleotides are TGTGCCAGCAGTTACGTAGGCGGGCCAGCCTACAATGAGCAGTTCTTC.

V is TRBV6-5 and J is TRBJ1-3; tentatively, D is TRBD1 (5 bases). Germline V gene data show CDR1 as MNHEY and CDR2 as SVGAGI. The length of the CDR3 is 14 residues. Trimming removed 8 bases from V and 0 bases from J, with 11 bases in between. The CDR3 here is CASFLGGSGNTIYF. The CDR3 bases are TGTGCCAGCTTCCTCGGGGGCTCTGGAAACACCATATATTTT.

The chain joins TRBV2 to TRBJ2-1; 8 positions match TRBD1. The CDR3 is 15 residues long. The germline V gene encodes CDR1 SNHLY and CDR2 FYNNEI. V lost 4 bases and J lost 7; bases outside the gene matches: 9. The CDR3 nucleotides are TGTGCCAGCAGTGTTCTCGACAGGGGTGGAAATGAGCAGTTCTTC. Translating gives CASSVLDRGGNEQFF. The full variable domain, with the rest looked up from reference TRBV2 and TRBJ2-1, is EPEVTQTPSHQVTQMGQEVILRCVPISNHLYFYWYRQILGQKVEFLVSFYNNEISEKSEIFDDQFSVERPDGSNFTLKIRSTKLEDSAMYFCASSVLDRGGNEQFFGPGTRLTVL.

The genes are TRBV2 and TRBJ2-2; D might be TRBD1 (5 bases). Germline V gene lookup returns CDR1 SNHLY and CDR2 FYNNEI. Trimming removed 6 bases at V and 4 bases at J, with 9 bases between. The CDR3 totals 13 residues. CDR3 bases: TGTGCCAGCAGCCCAGACAGCACCGGGGAGCTGTTTTTT. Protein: CASSPDSTGELFF.

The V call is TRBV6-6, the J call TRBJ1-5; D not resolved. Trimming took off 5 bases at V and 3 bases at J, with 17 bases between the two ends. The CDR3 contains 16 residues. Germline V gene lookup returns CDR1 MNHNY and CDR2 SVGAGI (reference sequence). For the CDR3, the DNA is TGTGCCAGCAGTACCCGAGAGACACCTAACAATCAGCCCCAGCATTTT. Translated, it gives CASSTRETPNNQPQHF.

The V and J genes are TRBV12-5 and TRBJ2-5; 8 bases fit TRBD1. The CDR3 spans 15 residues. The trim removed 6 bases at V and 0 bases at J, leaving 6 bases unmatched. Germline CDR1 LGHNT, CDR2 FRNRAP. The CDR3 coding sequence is TGTGCTAGTGGGAGGACAGGGTTGTACCAAGAGACCCAGTACTTC. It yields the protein CASGRTGLYQETQYF.

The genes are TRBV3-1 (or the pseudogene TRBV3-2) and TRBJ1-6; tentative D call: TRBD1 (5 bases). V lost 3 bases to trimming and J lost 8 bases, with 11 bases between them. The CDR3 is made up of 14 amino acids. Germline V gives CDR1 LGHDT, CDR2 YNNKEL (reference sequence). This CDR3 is CASSHEGVDSPLHF. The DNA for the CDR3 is TGTGCCAGCAGCCACGAAGGGGTCGATTCACCCCTCCACTTT.

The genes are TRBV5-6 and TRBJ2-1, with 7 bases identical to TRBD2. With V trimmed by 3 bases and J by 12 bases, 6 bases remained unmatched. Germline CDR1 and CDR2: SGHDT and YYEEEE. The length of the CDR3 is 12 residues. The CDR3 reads CASSWGGDGQFF. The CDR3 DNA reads TGTGCCAGCAGCTGGGGAGGGGATGGGCAGTTCTTC.

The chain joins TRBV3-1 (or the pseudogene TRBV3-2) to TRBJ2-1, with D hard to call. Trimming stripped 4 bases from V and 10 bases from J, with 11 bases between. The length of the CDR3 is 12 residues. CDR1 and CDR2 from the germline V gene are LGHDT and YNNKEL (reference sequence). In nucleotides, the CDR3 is TGTGCCAGCAGCCCTAGTTTAGGCGAGCAGTTCTTC. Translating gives CASSPSLGEQFF.